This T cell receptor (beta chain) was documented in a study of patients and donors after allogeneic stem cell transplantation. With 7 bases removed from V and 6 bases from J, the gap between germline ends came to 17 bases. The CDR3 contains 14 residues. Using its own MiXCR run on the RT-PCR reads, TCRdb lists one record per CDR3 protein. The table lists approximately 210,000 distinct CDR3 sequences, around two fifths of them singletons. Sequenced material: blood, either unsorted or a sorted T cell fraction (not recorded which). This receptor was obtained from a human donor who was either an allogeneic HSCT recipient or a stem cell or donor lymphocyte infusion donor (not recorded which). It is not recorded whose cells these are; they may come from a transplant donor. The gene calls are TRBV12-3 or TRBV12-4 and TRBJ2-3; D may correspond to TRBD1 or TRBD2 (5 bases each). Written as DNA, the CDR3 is TGTGCCAGCAAGGGACCGGCGCCCCGGGATACGCAGTATTTT. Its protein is CASKGPAPRDTQYF.